The source of this T cell receptor (beta chain) is a study of blood T cell repertoires in COVID-19. Study as a whole: Samples taken during acute and convalescent COVID-19 were collected in the United States, Italy and Spain. T cells, B-cell-depleted T cells, or PBMCs provided the cDNA or gDNA that served as material.

In the original workflow: Reference gene primer amplification gave estimated nucleated cell counts. TCRdb's copy holds only in-frame clones and misses some; the assay was immunoSEQ multiplex PCR. D and trimming come from the DNA, and the V and J calls and clone size come from that table. The repertoire has about 400,000 clones, around 89% of them found once; the top ten carry 4% to 5.5%. The CDR3 runs 17 residues. Germline V gene sequence: CDR1 SGHNT, CDR2 YENEEA. Trimming shortened V by 3 bases and J by 4 bases, and 19 bases separated the two germline ends. Sequencing input: peripheral blood. J is TRBJ2-1 and V is TRBV11-3, with D tentatively TRBD1 (5 bases). This clonotype was sampled from a woman aged 30 to 39 with acute or convalescent COVID-19. The CDR3 DNA is TGTGCCAGCAGCTTGAGGTCAGGGCGGCAGGAATACAATGAGCAGTTCTTC. This sequence encodes CASSLRSGRQEYNEQFF.